The 30 T cell receptor beta chains below were found in one sample sequenced in a study of blood T cell repertoires in COVID-19. Clones were sequenced by immunoSEQ multiplex PCR, and TCRdb holds only the in-frame ones, with some missing. The table lists more than 95,000 clones, roughly nine tenths of them singletons. The sample was peripheral blood. These receptors were taken from a man aged 50 to 60 with COVID-19, enrolled during active disease.

The V and J genes are TRBV27 and TRBJ2-3; 16 bases are shared with TRBD2. Germline lookup yields CDR1 MNHEY and CDR2 SMNVEV (reference sequence). With 6 bases clipped from V and 2 bases from J, the junction kept 5 bases outside the gene matches. The CDR3 covers 17 residues. For the CDR3, the DNA is TGTGCCAGCAGGGGACTAGCGGGAGGGCCGAACACAGATACGCAGTATTTT. As protein: CASRGLAGGPNTDTQYF.

The chain employs TRBV20-1 and TRBJ2-3; D call uncertain. V lost 1 base, J lost 7 bases, and 6 bases lay in between. CDR1 and CDR2 (germline): DFQATT, SNEGSKA (reference sequence). The CDR3 runs 11 residues. CDR3 sequence: CSARVSNTQYF. The CDR3 DNA reads as TGCAGTGCTAGAGTTAGTAATACGCAGTATTTT.

This chain joins TRBV5-1 and TRBJ2-2, with TRBD1 as a possible D gene (5 bases). CDR3 length: 15 amino acids. Germline values: CDR1 SGHRS, CDR2 YFSETQ. Trimming cost V 2 bases and J 2 bases, with 10 bases left between them. CDR3 sequence (DNA): TGCGCCAGCAGCTTTGGACACACTAACACCGGGGAGCTGTTTTTT. Protein: CASSFGHTNTGELFF.

The CDR3 DNA reads TGTGCCAGTAGTGTCCAGGGTGCGGATACGCAGTATTTT. This sequence encodes CASSVQGADTQYF. This sequence joins TRBV19 and TRBJ2-3, with D possibly being TRBD1 (5 bases). V lost 5 bases to trimming and J lost 6 bases, with 12 bases between them. The CDR3 is made up of 13 amino acids. CDR1 and CDR2 (germline): LNHDA, SQIVND (reference sequence).

The genes are TRBV5-4 and TRBJ2-2; a weak D match, TRBD1 (5 bases). Trimming took off 4 bases at V and 4 bases at J, with 14 bases between the two ends. The CDR3 sequence is 15 residues long. Germline V gene data show CDR1 as SGHNT and CDR2 as YYREEE (reference sequence). The CDR3 spells CASSSQGFRTGELFF. The CDR3 DNA reads as TGTGCCAGCAGCAGCCAGGGTTTCCGCACCGGGGAGCTGTTTTTT. Complete variable domain (other parts from reference TRBV5-4 and TRBJ2-2): ETGVTQSPTHLIKTRGQQVTLRCSSQSGHNTVSWYQQALGQGPQFIFQYYREEENGRGNFPPRFSGLQFPNYSSELNVNALELDDSALYLCASSSQGFRTGELFFGEGSRLTVL.

The rearrangement uses TRBV5-1 and TRBJ1-6; D not certain. V shed 0 bases and J shed 0 bases, with 4 bases lying between them. The CDR3 covers 15 residues. Germline values: CDR1 SGHRS, CDR2 YFSETQ. The CDR3 DNA is TGCGCCAGCAGCTTGGACAGCTCCTATAATTCACCCCTCCACTTT. This translates into CASSLDSSYNSPLHF. Full variable domain (remainder filled in from reference TRBV5-1 and TRBJ1-6): KAGVTQTPRYLIKTRGQQVTLSCSPISGHRSVSWYQQTPGQGLQFLFEYFSETQRNKGNFPGRFSGRQFSNSRSEMNVSTLELGDSALYLCASSLDSSYNSPLHFGNGTRLTVT.

The V call is TRBV25-1, the J call TRBJ1-2; 7 bases agree with TRBD1. The V gene's germline CDR1 is MGHDK and CDR2 SYGVNS. J was trimmed by 9 bases and V by 6 bases; bases with no gene match: 10. This CDR3 spans 13 amino acids. CDR3 amino acids: CASSVQGKASYTF. CDR3 in DNA: TGTGCCAGCAGCGTACAGGGGAAGGCTAGCTACACCTTC.

The chain joins TRBV28 to TRBJ1-2; TRBD1 is a possible D gene (5 bases). The CDR3 is made up of 15 amino acids. The V end lost 2 bases, the J end lost 2 bases, and 12 bases lay between the germline ends. In germline, CDR1 is MDHEN, CDR2 SYDVKM. CDR3 protein: CASSLGHSGNYGYTF. CDR3 bases: TGTGCCAGCAGTTTAGGACACTCCGGGAACTATGGCTACACCTTC.

The chain has TRBV9 and TRBJ2-1; D perhaps matches TRBD2 (6 bases). Germline lookup yields CDR1 SGDLS and CDR2 YYNGEE. The CDR3 extends over 17 amino acids. V lost 0 bases and J lost 0, with 13 bases in between. CDR3 nucleotides: TGTGCCAGCAGCGTAGGTGGTAGCGGAACCTCCTACAATGAGCAGTTCTTC. Its translation is CASSVGGSGTSYNEQFF.

This clone appeared once. The J gene is TRBJ2-2, the V gene TRBV24-1, with D maybe TRBD1 (5 bases). The CDR3 contains 14 residues. CDR1 and CDR2 (germline): KGHDR, SFDVKD. The V end was cut by 9 bases, the J end by 2 bases, with 12 bases between. The CDR3 sequence is CATRDSHNTGELFF. The DNA of the CDR3 is TGTGCCACCCGCGACAGCCATAACACCGGGGAGCTGTTTTTT.

The rearrangement links TRBV2 to TRBJ1-2; possibly TRBD1 for D (5 bases). Germline CDR1 SNHLY, CDR2 FYNNEI. Trimming removed 7 bases from V and 4 bases from J, with 16 bases in between. There are 14 residues in the CDR3. The CDR3 bases are TGTGCCAGCACCCTGGAGGGCCAGGGCTATGGCTACACCTTC. It translates to CASTLEGQGYGYTF.

This chain links TRBV9 with TRBJ2-3, with no clear D. V lost 4 bases, J lost 2 bases, and 14 bases lay in between. There are 15 residues in the CDR3. The germline gives CDR1 SGDLS, CDR2 YYNGEE. CDR3 sequence (DNA): TGTGCCAGCAGCAGCCCTGGCGACTCCACAGATACGCAGTATTTT. Residues: CASSSPGDSTDTQYF. Supplemented by reference TRBV9 and TRBJ2-3, the full variable domain reads DSGVTQTPKHLITATGQRVTLRCSPRSGDLSVYWYQQSLDQGLQFLIQYYNGEERAKGNILERFSAQQFPDLHSELNLSSLELGDSALYFCASSSPGDSTDTQYFGPGTRLTVL.

The J gene is TRBJ1-3, the V gene TRBV6-2 or TRBV6-3; D is unresolved. Germline lookup yields CDR1 MNHEY and CDR2 SVGEGT. Between the trimmed V and J ends, which lost 1 base and 0 bases, there was a span of 10 bases. This CDR3 contains 16 residues. CDR3 region: CASSYYSQTSGNTIYF. The CDR3 DNA reads TGTGCCAGCAGTTACTACAGTCAGACCTCTGGAAACACCATATATTTT.

The chain couples TRBV11-2 to TRBJ2-1; TRBD1 matches at 7 bases. The length of the CDR3 is 12 residues. Germline CDR1 SGHAT, CDR2 FQNNGV. The V segment lost 4 bases and the J segment 8 bases; nucleotides outside the gene matches: 2. Here the CDR3 reads CASSSQGHEQFF. The CDR3 DNA is TGTGCCAGCAGCTCACAGGGGCATGAGCAGTTCTTC.

This sequence joins TRBV4-2 and TRBJ2-1; tentatively, D is TRBD2 (6 bases). V lost 4 bases and J lost 2, with 9 bases in between. The CDR3 consists of 14 residues. Germline V CDR1 and CDR2: LGHNA, YNFKEQ. In DNA, the CDR3 is TGTGCCAGCAGCCTTAGCGGACCCTACAATGAGCAGTTCTTC. Translation: CASSLSGPYNEQFF.

V and J are TRBV5-5 and TRBJ1-1; D is unresolved. Per germline, CDR1 SGHKS and CDR2 YYEKEE (reference sequence). The CDR3 spans 15 residues. Trimming removed 0 bases from V and 1 base from J, with 10 bases in between. In DNA, the CDR3 is TGTGCCAGCAGCTTGGGAGTTAGCGGGAACACTGAAGCTTTCTTT. Translation gives CASSLGVSGNTEAFF. Looking up the rest from reference TRBV5-5 and TRBJ1-1 gives the full variable domain: DAGVTQSPTHLIKTRGQQVTLRCSPISGHKSVSWYQQVLGQGPQFIFQYYEKEERGRGNFPDRFSARQFPNYSSELNVNALLLGDSALYLCASSLGVSGNTEAFFGQGTRLTVV.

The genes are TRBV5-6 and TRBJ2-7, with a possible D match to TRBD2 (6 bases). The CDR3 has 16 amino acids. Trimming shortened V by 0 bases and J by 2 bases, and 15 bases separated the two germline ends. Germline V gene lookup returns CDR1 SGHDT and CDR2 YYEEEE. For the CDR3, the DNA is TGTGCCAGCAGCTTGGTGGGGGGACCGACCACCTACGAGCAGTACTTC. Encoded protein: CASSLVGGPTTYEQYF.

The chain combines TRBV5-8 with TRBJ2-3; 9 positions match TRBD1. The CDR3 has 14 residues. Losses at the gene ends were 6 bases for V and 6 bases for J; bases not matched to a gene: 8. The germline CDR1 and CDR2 sequences are SGHTS and YDEGEE. For the CDR3, the DNA is TGTGCCAGCACCCCGGGACAGGGTTCGGATACGCAGTATTTT. It translates to CASTPGQGSDTQYF.

The rearrangement links TRBV5-1 to TRBJ1-6; D uncertain. Germline CDR1 and CDR2: SGHRS and YFSETQ. The CDR3 has 13 residues. Trimming pared 0 bases from V and 8 bases from J, leaving 6 bases between. CDR3 in amino acids: CASSLARYSPLHF. The DNA for the CDR3 is TGCGCCAGCAGCTTGGCCAGGTATTCACCCCTCCACTTT.

The chain employs TRBV28 and TRBJ1-6; D is perhaps TRBD1 (6 bases). Germline CDR1 is MDHEN and CDR2 is SYDVKM. Trimming took 6 bases from V and 10 from J, leaving 13 bases between them. This CDR3 comprises 13 residues. The CDR3 here is CASRRNQGSPLHF. CDR3 in DNA: TGTGCCAGCAGGCGCAACCAGGGGTCACCCCTCCACTTT.

The chain couples TRBV10-2 to TRBJ2-7; 10 bases are a match to TRBD2. This CDR3 is 13 amino acids long. Per the germline V gene, CDR1 is WSHSY and CDR2 is SAAADI. J lost 5 bases, V lost 6 bases, and 4 bases had no gene match. CDR3 bases: TGCGCCAGCAGGAGCGGGAGGGCCCACGAGCAGTACGTC. It codes for CASRSGRAHEQYV.

The chain combines TRBV19 with TRBJ1-1; 7 nucleotides match TRBD1. The CDR3 length is 15 residues. V shed 5 bases, J shed 2 bases, and the junction held 8 bases outside the gene matches. Germline lookup yields CDR1 LNHDA and CDR2 SQIVND (reference sequence). The CDR3 here is CASSSAGTANTEAFF. DNA of the CDR3: TGTGCCAGTAGTTCCGCCGGGACAGCCAACACTGAAGCTTTCTTT.

This clone was seen only a few times. The V gene is TRBV27, the J gene TRBJ2-2, with D possibly being TRBD2 (6 bases). Trimming took off 5 bases at V and 5 bases at J, with 12 bases between the two ends. There are 14 residues in the CDR3. Germline loops: CDR1 MNHEY, CDR2 SMNVEV (reference sequence). CDR3 nucleotides: TGTGCCAGCAGTCCTCCCGGGAGAACCGGGGAGCTGTTTTTT. It is translated as CASSPPGRTGELFF.

This chain links TRBV6-2 or TRBV6-3 with TRBJ2-7; 8 bases agree with TRBD1. The CDR3 totals 17 residues. Germline assignment: CDR1 MNHEY and CDR2 SVGEGT. J was trimmed by 4 bases and V by 0 bases; bases with no gene match: 11. The CDR3 is CASSYSAIQGVPYEQYF. In DNA form, the CDR3 reads TGTGCCAGCAGTTACTCGGCAATACAGGGGGTCCCTTACGAGCAGTACTTC.

The chain is built from TRBV29-1 and TRBJ1-3, with D perhaps TRBD1 (6 bases). The CDR3 extends over 14 amino acids. The germline V gene encodes CDR1 SQVTM and CDR2 ANQGSEA. Trimming took 6 bases from V and 0 from J, leaving 12 bases between them. Written as DNA, the CDR3 is TGCAGCGTGACCAGGGGAAGCTCTGGAAACACCATATATTTT. Amino acids: CSVTRGSSGNTIYF.

V is TRBV9 and J is TRBJ2-5; TRBD1 aligns across 7 bases. The CDR3 has 14 amino acids. V was pared by 3 bases and J by 5 bases, with 7 bases of the junction left unmatched. Germline CDR1 and CDR2: SGDLS and YYNGEE. CDR3 sequence: CASSAQMTGETQYF. As DNA, the CDR3 is TGTGCCAGCAGCGCCCAAATGACAGGGGAGACCCAGTACTTC.

The CDR3 DNA reads as TGTGCCAGCAGTGACTCGACTATCACAGATACGCAGTATTTT. As protein: CASSDSTITDTQYF. This chain links TRBV6-4 with TRBJ2-3; TRBD2 might be the D (5 bases). The V gene's germline CDR1 is MRHNA and CDR2 SNTAGT. V was trimmed by 0 bases and J by 2 bases, leaving 6 bases between them. CDR3 length: 14 residues.

The genes are TRBV2 and TRBJ2-2, with TRBD2 as a possible D gene (6 bases). Looked up from germline, CDR1 is SNHLY and CDR2 is FYNNEI. V was pared by 5 bases and J by 4 bases, with 14 bases between. This CDR3 has 15 amino acids. The CDR3 sequence: CASSSTTSFTGELFF. CDR3 DNA sequence: TGTGCCAGCAGTTCGACGACTAGTTTCACCGGGGAGCTGTTTTTT.

The V call is TRBV5-1, the J call TRBJ2-6; D possibly corresponds to TRBD1 (7 bases). The germline V gene has CDR1 SGHRS and CDR2 YFSETQ. This CDR3 is 17 amino acids long. With 0 bases removed from V and 0 bases from J, the gap between germline ends came to 10 bases. The CDR3 reads CASSLGQGGSGANVLTF. The CDR3 coding sequence is TGCGCCAGCAGCTTGGGCCAGGGGGGCTCTGGGGCCAACGTCCTGACTTTC.

The chain uses TRBV5-8 and TRBJ2-7; 8 nucleotides align to TRBD1. Trimming removed 4 bases from V and 1 base from J; junction bases left unmatched: 13. Per germline, CDR1 SGHTS and CDR2 YDEGEE. This CDR3 comprises 17 residues. The CDR3 region is CASSLDLAGGASYEQYF. The CDR3 DNA reads as TGTGCCAGCAGCCTAGACTTGGCAGGGGGCGCATCCTACGAGCAGTACTTC. The variable domain in full, with the rest retrieved from reference TRBV5-8 and TRBJ2-7, is EAGVTQSPTHLIKTRGQQATLRCSPISGHTSVYWYQQALGLGLQFLLWYDEGEERNRGNFPPRFSGRQFPNYSSELNVNALELEDSALYLCASSLDLAGGASYEQYFGPGTRLTVT.